This T cell receptor (beta chain) emerged from a study of T cells in Graves' hyperthyroidism and ophthalmopathy. V dropped 6 bases and J dropped 3; count of bases not matched to a gene: 7. The CDR3 consists of 15 residues. What was amplified from RNA transcripts were TCR beta CDR3 regions. The HTBI primer set served for first-round RT-PCR of the TCR CDR3. TCRdb used MiXCR to reprocess the multiplex PCR reads, holding one entry per CDR3 protein. The table records about 360,000 distinct CDR3 sequences, about a fifth of them present only once. At least ten counts were recorded for this clonotype. Specimen: blood. This clonotype originated in a woman between 18 and 30 years old with Graves' hyperthyroidism. The genes are TRBV12-3 or TRBV12-4 and TRBJ1-2; TRBD1 matches at 10 bases. Here the CDR3 reads CASSRRTGGDYGYTF. CDR3 nucleotide sequence: TGTGCCAGCAGCCGGCGGACAGGGGGGGACTATGGCTACACCTTC.